This T cell receptor (beta chain) was documented in a study of glioma-infiltrating T cells. Broader study findings: Non-neoplastic patients had below-expected tissue-blood divergence, while all gliomas exceeded expectation. Tissue and blood shared very few CDR3 sequences.

CDR3 length equals 15 residues. V lost 1 base and J 3 bases, leaving 11 bases between the germline ends. Germline V gives CDR1 LNHDA, CDR2 SQIVND (reference sequence). Using RNA template, CDR3s of TCR alpha and beta were amplified with iRepertoire arm-PCR. For one-step reverse transcription and amplification, roughly 85-450 ng of tissue mRNA or PBMC total RNA was used. From the multiplex PCR reads, TCRdb called clonotypes with MiXCR, one entry per CDR3 protein. This sample has roughly 190,000 distinct CDR3 sequences; approximately 30% occur once, and the top ten carry 20%. This clonotype occurred many times. What it binds is unknown.

The sample consisted of glioma tissue, nonneoplastic brain tissue, or PBMCs (not recorded which). V and J are TRBV19 and TRBJ2-3; D is perhaps TRBD2 (5 bases). The receptor was derived from a human donor with low-grade glioma or glioblastoma, undergoing nonglioma brain surgery, or in good health (not recorded which). CDR3 loop: CASSIVGSSTDTQYF. The CDR3 bases are TGTGCCAGTAGTATAGTAGGGAGTTCGACAGATACGCAGTATTTT.